Below, 5 T cell receptor beta chains from the same sample are listed, as sequenced in a study of cytomegalovirus exposure and HLA in healthy donors. PCR employed 60 Vbeta and 13 Jbeta primers. Produced via immunoSEQ multiplex PCR; TCRdb's table is partial and in-frame only. The sample lists approximately 160,000 clones; about 81% were seen once. The specimen was PBMCs. Receptor source: a woman in her 50s in good health and CMV-seropositive.

The chain is built from TRBV29-1 and TRBJ2-5; D may be TRBD2 (6 bases). The closer fit of TRBJ2-7 to the DNA end suggests the J call may be wrong. Looked up from germline, CDR1 is SQVTM and CDR2 is ANQGSEA. This CDR3 spans 14 amino acids. CDR3 loop: CSVEVVGLLYEQYF. In DNA, the CDR3 is TGCAGCGTTGAGGTGGTGGGACTGTTATACGAGCAGTACTTC.

This sequence joins TRBV7-9 and TRBJ2-1; D is perhaps TRBD2 (6 bases). CDR1 and CDR2 (germline): SEHNR, FQNEAQ (reference sequence). The CDR3 totals 13 residues. Trimming left V 4 bases short and J 8 bases short, with 12 bases between. The CDR3 reads CASSSMWGDEQFF. The CDR3 nucleotides read TGTGCCAGCAGCTCAATGTGGGGGGATGAGCAGTTCTTC.

This chain links TRBV6-1 with TRBJ1-1, with TRBD1 as a possible D gene (5 bases). The germline CDR1 and CDR2 sequences are MNHNS and SASEGT. V was shortened by 4 bases and J by 2 bases, with 8 bases between the two germline ends. This CDR3 has 13 residues. CDR3 coding DNA: TGTGCCAGCAGTGCGACAGATAACACTGAAGCTTTCTTT. Amino acids: CASSATDNTEAFF.

This rearrangement joins TRBV2 to TRBJ1-3; D may be TRBD1 (5 bases). Germline V gene lookup returns CDR1 SNHLY and CDR2 FYNNEI. The CDR3 has 14 residues. V gave up 8 bases and J gave up 4 bases, with 15 bases separating them. The CDR3 protein is CASGFRGSGNTIYF. The CDR3 region has the DNA TGTGCCAGCGGTTTTAGGGGATCCGGAAACACCATATATTTT.

This clone turned up a few times. The V gene is TRBV7-3, the J gene TRBJ2-1; TRBD2 agrees at 14 bases. Trimming took 5 bases from V and 6 from J; bases not matched to a gene: 9. Germline CDR1 is SGHTA and CDR2 is FQGTGA. This CDR3 is built from 17 residues. This CDR3 is CASSPTSGGGGGNEQFF. The CDR3 nucleotides read TGTGCCAGCAGCCCGACTAGCGGGGGGGGAGGGGGCAATGAGCAGTTCTTC.